This TCR beta chain was recorded in a study of CD8+ T cells in alopecia areata. Treatment given: oral pan-JAK inhibitor, 5-10 mg twice daily. Lesional scalp punch biopsies and peripheral blood came from alopecia areata patients. V was pared by 1 base and J by 4 bases, with 11 bases between. The germline gives CDR1 SGHDN, CDR2 FVKESK. The CDR3 loop spans 14 amino acids. Extracted RNA was reverse transcribed into cDNA, the sequencing template. Here immunoSEQ multiplex PCR was the method, and the copy in TCRdb shows in-frame clones only, minus some. The table shows 95,000 to 100,000 clones, with roughly 64% occurring only once. This clone has more than one count but fewer than ten.

The sequence was collected from a human donor with alopecia areata. The sequenced sample was CD8+ T cells sorted from blood, obtained at week 4, from a patient treated with tofacitinib. The J gene is TRBJ2-7, the V gene TRBV14, with D possibly being TRBD1 (5 bases). The CDR3: CASSQGQGRYEQYF. The CDR3 nucleotides read TGTGCCAGCAGCCAAGGGCAGGGTAGATACGAGCAGTACTTC.